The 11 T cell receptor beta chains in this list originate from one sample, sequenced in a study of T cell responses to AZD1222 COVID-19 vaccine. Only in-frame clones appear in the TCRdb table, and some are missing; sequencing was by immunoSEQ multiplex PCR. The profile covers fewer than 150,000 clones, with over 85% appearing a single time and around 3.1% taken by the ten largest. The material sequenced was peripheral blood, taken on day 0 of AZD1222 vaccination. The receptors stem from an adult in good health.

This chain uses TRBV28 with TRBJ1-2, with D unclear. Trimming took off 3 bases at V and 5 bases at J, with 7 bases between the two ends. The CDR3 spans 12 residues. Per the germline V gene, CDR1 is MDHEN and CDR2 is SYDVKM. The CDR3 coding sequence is TGTGCCAGCAGTTTGCAGGATTATGGCTACACCTTC. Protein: CASSLQDYGYTF.

The chain's CDR3 is CASSWDSYTDTQYF. CDR3 nucleotide sequence: TGCGCCAGCAGCTGGGACTCTTACACAGATACGCAGTATTTT. This chain uses TRBV5-1 with TRBJ2-3; D perhaps matches TRBD2 (6 bases). The CDR3 contains 14 residues. CDR1 is SGHRS and CDR2 is YFSETQ in the germline V gene. The V end was cut by 3 bases, the J end by 2 bases, with 10 bases between.

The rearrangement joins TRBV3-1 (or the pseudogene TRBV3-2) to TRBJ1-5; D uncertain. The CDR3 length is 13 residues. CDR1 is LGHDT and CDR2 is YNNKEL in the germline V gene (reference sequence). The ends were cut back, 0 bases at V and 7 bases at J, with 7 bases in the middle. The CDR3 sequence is CASSQDYSQPQHF. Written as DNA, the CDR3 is TGTGCCAGCAGCCAAGACTATTCGCAGCCCCAGCATTTT.

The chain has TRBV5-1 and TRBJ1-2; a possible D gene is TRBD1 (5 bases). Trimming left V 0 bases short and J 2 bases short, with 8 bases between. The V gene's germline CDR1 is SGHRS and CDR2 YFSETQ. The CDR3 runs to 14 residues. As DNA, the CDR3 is TGCGCCAGCAGCTTGGACAGGCGGAACTATGGCTACACCTTC. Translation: CASSLDRRNYGYTF.

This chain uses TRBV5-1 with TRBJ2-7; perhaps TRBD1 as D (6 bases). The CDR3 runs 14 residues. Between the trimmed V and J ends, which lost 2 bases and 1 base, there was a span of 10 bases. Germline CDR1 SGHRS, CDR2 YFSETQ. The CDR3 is CASSLTGRSYEQYF. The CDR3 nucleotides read TGCGCCAGCAGCTTAACAGGGAGATCCTACGAGCAGTACTTC.

The CDR3 bases are TGCAGTGCGTATGACAGATTTGGCTACACCTTC. It specifies CSAYDRFGYTF. The chain combines TRBV20-1 with TRBJ1-2, with a possible D match to TRBD1 (5 bases). V lost 6 bases, J lost 7 bases, and 12 bases lay in between. The CDR3 runs 11 residues. Germline V lookup: CDR1 DFQATT, CDR2 SNEGSKA (reference sequence).

The DNA of the CDR3 is TGTGCCAGCAGCTTAAGGTCTAGCGGGAAACTAGAGACCCAGTACTTC. Protein product: CASSLRSSGKLETQYF. The chain is built from TRBV7-9 and TRBJ2-5, with 9 nucleotides matching TRBD2. Unmatched junction bases numbered 8, after V lost 2 bases and J lost 4 bases. This CDR3 comprises 16 residues. CDR1 and CDR2 from the germline V gene are SEHNR and FQNEAQ (reference sequence).

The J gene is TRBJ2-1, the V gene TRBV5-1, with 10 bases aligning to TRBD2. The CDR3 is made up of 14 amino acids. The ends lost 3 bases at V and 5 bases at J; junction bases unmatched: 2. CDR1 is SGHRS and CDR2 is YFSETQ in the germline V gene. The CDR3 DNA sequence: TGCGCCAGCAGCTGGACTAGCGGAAACAATGAGCAGTTCTTC. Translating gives CASSWTSGNNEQFF.

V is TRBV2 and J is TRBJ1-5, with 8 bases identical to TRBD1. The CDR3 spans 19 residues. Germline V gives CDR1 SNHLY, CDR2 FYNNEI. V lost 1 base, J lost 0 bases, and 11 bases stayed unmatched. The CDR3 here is CASSEGRTGTGDSNQPQHF. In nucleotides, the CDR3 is TGTGCCAGCAGTGAAGGGAGGACAGGGACGGGGGATAGCAATCAGCCCCAGCATTTT.

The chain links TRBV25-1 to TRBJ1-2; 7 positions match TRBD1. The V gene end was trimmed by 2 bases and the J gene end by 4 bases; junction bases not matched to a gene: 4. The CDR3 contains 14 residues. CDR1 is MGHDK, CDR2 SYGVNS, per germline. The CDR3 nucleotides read TGTGCCAGCAGTGAAGCAGGGGGACCCTATGGCTACACCTTC. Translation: CASSEAGGPYGYTF.

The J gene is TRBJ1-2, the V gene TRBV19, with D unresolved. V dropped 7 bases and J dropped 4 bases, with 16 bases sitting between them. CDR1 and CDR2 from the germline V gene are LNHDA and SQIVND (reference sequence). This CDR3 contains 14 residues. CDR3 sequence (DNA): TGTGCCAGTACCGTCTCACCGAGGCCCTATGGCTACACCTTC. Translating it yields CASTVSPRPYGYTF. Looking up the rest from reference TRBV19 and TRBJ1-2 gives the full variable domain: DGGITQSPKYLFRKEGQNVTLSCEQNLNHDAMYWYRQDPGQGLRLIYYSQIVNDFQKGDIAEGYSVSREKKESFPLTVTSAQKNPTAFYLCASTVSPRPYGYTFGSGTRLTVV.